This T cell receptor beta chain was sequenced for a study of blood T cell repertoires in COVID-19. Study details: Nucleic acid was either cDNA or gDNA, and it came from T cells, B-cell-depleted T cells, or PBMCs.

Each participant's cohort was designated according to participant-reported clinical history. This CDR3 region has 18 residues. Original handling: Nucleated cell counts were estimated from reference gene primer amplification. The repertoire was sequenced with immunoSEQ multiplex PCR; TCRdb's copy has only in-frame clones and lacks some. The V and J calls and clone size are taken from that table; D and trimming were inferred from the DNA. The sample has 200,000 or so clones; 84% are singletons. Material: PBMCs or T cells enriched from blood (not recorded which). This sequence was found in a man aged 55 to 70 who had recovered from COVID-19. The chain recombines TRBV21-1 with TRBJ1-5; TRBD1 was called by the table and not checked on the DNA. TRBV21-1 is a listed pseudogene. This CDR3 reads CASSKVPDRGRSNQPQHF. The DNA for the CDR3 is TGTGCCAGCAGCAAAGTACCGGACAGGGGAAGGAGCAATCAGCCCCAGCATTTT.